This T cell receptor (beta chain) was sequenced in a study of vaccination and CD4 T cells after COVID-19. Background on the study: Post-COVID draws followed diagnosis by a median roughly 100 days (range 35 to 161). In culture, cells were exposed to overlapping spike peptides from SARS-CoV-2, HCoV-NL63, HCoV-OC43 and HCoV-229E. Cultures that served as controls received a CEFX pool, an HIV-1 Nef pool, or no peptide.

Germline assignment: CDR1 MGHDK and CDR2 SYGVNS. This CDR3 has 13 residues. V lost 7 bases and J lost 0, with 4 bases in between. The Oncomine TCR Beta short-read assay sequenced DNA from cultured CD4+ T cells. Each CDR3 protein is one row after TCRdb ran MiXCR on the PCR reads. The profile shows about 15,000 distinct CDR3 sequences, about three quarters of them singletons. Notes on this clonotype: Its matching antigen is unknown.

Treatment described: approximately 9-day PBMC culture with coronavirus spike peptide pools or control peptides (ViraFEST assay). IL-2 (around 10 IU/ml) and peptide pools (approximately 9.7 ug/ml) were added to cultures of some 2.2 million PBMCs per well. The TCR was taken from a human donor who had recovered from COVID-19. What was sequenced was CD4+ T cells from blood, cultured in vitro. This chain links TRBV25-1 with TRBJ2-6; D remains unclear. The DNA of the CDR3 is TGTGCCAGCACCTTCTCTGGGGCCAACGTCCTGACTTTC. Amino acids: CASTFSGANVLTF.